This TCR beta chain was captured by sequencing in a study of siplizumab effects on memory and regulatory T cells. Notes on the study in general: Unstimulated subsets were the mapping target of only a minor fraction of alloreactive clones. Treg-derived clones made up an average of 68.8% of mappable alloreactive CD4+ clones with siplizumab and over 25% in controls.

Of note for this clone: Its antigen is not known.

The CDR3 loop spans 12 amino acids. The trim removed 6 bases at V and 6 bases at J, leaving 3 bases unmatched. CDR1 is WSHSY, CDR2 SAAADI, per germline. Clones were sequenced by immunoSEQ multiplex PCR, and TCRdb holds only the in-frame ones, with some missing. Here the sample spans 15,000 to 20,000 clones, 35% to 55% being singletons. Coculturing was carried out on the mixed lymphocyte reaction cells. It lasted five to six days and was done at 37°C. The sample consisted of CFSE-low (dividing) CD4+ T cells sorted from an allogeneic mixed lymphocyte reaction. V gene TRBV10-2 combines with J gene TRBJ2-3, with 7 bases aligning to TRBD1. The receptor's source is a human donor in good health; the cells came from an allogeneic mixed lymphocyte reaction. DNA for the CDR3: TGCGCCAGCAGCCCACAGGGGGATACGCAGTATTTT. This codes for CASSPQGDTQYF.